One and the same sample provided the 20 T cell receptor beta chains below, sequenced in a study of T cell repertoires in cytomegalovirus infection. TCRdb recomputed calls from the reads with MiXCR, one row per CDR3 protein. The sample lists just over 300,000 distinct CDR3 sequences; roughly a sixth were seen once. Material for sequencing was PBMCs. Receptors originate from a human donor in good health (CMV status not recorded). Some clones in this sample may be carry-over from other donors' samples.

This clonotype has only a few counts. Written as DNA, the CDR3 is TGTGCCAGCAGCCGGAATGGACATCTACAAGAGACCCAGTACTTC. It codes for CASSRNGHLQETQYF. The genes are TRBV6-2 or TRBV6-3 and TRBJ2-5, with TRBD1 as a possible D gene (5 bases). Germline V CDR1 and CDR2: MNHEY, SVGEGT. The V gene lost 6 bases and the J gene lost 2 bases, with 16 bases spanning the gap. This CDR3 comprises 15 residues.

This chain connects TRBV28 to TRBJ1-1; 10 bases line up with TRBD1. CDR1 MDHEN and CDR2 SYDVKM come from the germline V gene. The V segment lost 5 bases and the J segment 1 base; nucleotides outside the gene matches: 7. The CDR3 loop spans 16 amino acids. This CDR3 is CASSRRQGAKNTEAFF. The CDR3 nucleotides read TGTGCCAGCAGTCGAAGACAGGGGGCAAAGAACACTGAAGCTTTCTTT.

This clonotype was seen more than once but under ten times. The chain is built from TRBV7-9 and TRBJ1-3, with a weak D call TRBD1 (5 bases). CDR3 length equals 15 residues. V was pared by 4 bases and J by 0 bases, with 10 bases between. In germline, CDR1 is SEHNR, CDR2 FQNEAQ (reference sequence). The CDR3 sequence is CASSSYRPSGNTIYF. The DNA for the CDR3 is TGTGCCAGCAGCTCATACAGGCCCTCTGGAAACACCATATATTTT.

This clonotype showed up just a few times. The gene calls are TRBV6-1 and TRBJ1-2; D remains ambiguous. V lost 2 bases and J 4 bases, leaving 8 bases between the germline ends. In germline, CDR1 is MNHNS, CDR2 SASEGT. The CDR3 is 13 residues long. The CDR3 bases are TGTGCCAGCAGTGAAAACAGATTCTATGGCTACACCTTC. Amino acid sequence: CASSENRFYGYTF.

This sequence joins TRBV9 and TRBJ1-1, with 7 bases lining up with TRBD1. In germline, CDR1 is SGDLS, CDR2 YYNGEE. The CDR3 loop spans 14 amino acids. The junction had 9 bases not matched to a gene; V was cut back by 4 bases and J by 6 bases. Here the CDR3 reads CASSPRQGDAEAFF. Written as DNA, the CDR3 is TGTGCCAGCAGCCCCCGTCAGGGGGACGCTGAAGCTTTCTTT.

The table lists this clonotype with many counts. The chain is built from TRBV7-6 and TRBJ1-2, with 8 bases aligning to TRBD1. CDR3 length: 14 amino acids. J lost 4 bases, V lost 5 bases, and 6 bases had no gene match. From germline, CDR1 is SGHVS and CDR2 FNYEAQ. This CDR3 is CASSPGQGIYGYTF. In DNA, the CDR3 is TGTGCCAGCAGCCCAGGACAGGGTATCTATGGCTACACCTTC.

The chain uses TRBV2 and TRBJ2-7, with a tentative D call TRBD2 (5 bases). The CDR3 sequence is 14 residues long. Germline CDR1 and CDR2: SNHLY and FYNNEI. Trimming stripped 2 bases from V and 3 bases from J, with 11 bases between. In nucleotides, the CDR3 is TGTGCCAGCAGTGAACAAGGGAGAGTCTACGAGCAGTACTTC. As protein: CASSEQGRVYEQYF.

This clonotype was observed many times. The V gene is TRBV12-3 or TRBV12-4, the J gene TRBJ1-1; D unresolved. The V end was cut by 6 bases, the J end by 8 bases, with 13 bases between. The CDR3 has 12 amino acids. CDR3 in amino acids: CASSPGFPEAFF. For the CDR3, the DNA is TGTGCCAGCAGCCCGGGATTCCCCGAAGCTTTCTTT.

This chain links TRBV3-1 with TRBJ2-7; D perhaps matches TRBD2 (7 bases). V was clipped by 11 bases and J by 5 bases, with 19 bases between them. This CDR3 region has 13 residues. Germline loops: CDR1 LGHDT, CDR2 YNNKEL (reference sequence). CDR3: CAAGWGGPDEQYF. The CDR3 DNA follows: TGTGCCGCGGGATGGGGGGGCCCGGACGAGCAGTACTTC.

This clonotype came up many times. For the CDR3, the DNA is TGCGCCAGCAGCCAAGAATGGGGTACGGGGGCGAATGAGCAGTTCTTC. Translation gives CASSQEWGTGANEQFF. The chain employs TRBV4-3 and TRBJ2-1; either TRBD1 or TRBD2 may fit D (6 bases each). Trimming took 0 bases from V and 7 from J, leaving 16 bases between them. The V gene's germline CDR1 is LGHNA and CDR2 YSLEER. The CDR3 length is 16 residues.

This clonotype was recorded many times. CDR3 nucleotides: TGTGCCAGCAATTCCTACGAGCAGTACTTC. It is translated as CASNSYEQYF. The chain employs TRBV6-1 and TRBJ2-7, with D hard to call. V lost 7 bases and J lost 1, with 2 bases in between. The CDR3 sequence is 10 residues long. Germline assignment: CDR1 MNHNS and CDR2 SASEGT.

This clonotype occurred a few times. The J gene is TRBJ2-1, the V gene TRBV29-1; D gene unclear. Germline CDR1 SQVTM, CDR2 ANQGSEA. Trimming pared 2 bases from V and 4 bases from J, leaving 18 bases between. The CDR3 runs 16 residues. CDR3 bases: TGCAGCGTTGAACCCTACCATAAGAGCGTTTACAATGAGCAGTTCTTC. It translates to CSVEPYHKSVYNEQFF.

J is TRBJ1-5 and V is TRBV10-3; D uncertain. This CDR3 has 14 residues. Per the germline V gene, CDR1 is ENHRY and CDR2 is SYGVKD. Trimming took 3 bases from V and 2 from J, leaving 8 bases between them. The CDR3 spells CAISEQRGNQPQHF. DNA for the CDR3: TGTGCCATCAGTGAACAGCGTGGCAATCAGCCCCAGCATTTT.

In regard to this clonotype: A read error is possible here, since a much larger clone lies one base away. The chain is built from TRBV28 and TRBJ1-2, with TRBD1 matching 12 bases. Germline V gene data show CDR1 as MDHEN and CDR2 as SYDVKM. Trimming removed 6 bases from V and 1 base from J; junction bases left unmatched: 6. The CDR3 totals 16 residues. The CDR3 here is CASREGQGASNYGYTF. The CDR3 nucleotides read TGTGCCAGCAGAGAGGGACAGGGGGCAAGTAACTATGGCTACACCTTC.

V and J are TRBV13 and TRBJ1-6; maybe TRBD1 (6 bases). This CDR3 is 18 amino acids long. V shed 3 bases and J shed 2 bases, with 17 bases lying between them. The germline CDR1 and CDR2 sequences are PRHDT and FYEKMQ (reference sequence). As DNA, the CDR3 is TGTGCCAGCAGCTTGACCCGGGGGGCGCTGGCCTATAATTCACCCCTCCACTTT. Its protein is CASSLTRGALAYNSPLHF.

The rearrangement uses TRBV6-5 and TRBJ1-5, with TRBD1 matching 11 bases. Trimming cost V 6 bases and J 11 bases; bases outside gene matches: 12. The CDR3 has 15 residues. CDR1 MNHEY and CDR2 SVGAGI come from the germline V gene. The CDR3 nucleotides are TGTGCCAGCAGGGGAAGGGACAGGGGGGTATTGGCCCAGCATTTT. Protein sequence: CASRGRDRGVLAQHF.

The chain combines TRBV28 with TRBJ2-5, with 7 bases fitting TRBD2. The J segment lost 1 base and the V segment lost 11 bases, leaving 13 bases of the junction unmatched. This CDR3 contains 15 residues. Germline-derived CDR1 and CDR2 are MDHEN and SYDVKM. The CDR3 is CAGPSTSLGQETQYF. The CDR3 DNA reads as TGTGCCGGACCTTCGACTAGCCTTGGCCAAGAGACCCAGTACTTC.

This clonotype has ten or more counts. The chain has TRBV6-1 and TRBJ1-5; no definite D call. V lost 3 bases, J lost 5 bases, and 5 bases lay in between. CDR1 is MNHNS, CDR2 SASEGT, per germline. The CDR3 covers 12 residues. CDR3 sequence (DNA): TGTGCCAGCAGTGACGGCTATCAGCCCCAGCATTTT. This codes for CASSDGYQPQHF.

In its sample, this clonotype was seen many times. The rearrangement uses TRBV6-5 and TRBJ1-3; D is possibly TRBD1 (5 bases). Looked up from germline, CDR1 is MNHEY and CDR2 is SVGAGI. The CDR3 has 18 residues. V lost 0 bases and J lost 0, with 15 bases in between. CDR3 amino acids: CASSYSILGDHSGNTIYF. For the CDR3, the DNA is TGTGCCAGCAGTTACTCGATTTTAGGGGACCACTCTGGAAACACCATATATTTT.

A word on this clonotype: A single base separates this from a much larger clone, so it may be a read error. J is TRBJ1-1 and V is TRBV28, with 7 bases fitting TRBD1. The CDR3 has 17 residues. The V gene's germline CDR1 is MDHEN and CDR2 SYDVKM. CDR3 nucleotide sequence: TGTGCCAGCAGTCTATATAGGACAGGCTCGATGAACACTAAAGCTTTCTTT. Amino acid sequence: CASSLYRTGSMNTKAFF.